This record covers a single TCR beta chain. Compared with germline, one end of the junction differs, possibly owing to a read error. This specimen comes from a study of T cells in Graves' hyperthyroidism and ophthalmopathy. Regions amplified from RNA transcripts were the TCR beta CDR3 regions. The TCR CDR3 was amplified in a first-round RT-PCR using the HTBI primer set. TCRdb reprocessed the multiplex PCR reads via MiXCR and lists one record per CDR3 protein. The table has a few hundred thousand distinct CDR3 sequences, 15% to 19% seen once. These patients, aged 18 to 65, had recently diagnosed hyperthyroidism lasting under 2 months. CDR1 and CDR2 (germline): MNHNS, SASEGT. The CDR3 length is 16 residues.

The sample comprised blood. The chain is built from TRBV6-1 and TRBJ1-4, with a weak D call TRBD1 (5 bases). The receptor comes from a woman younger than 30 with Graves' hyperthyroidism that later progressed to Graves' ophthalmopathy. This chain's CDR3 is CASRPGRRTTNGKLFF. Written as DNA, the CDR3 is TGTGCCAGCCGTCCGGGACGACGAACCACTAATGGAAAACTGTTTTTT.